The present entry profiles one T cell receptor (beta chain) with its context. This entry is derived from a study of blood T cell repertoires in COVID-19. Study overall: There were acute and convalescent COVID-19 samples, and they came from the United States, Italy and Spain. T cells, B-cell-depleted T cells, or PBMCs provided the cDNA or gDNA that served as material.

CDR1 and CDR2 from the germline V gene are SEHNR and FQNEAQ (reference sequence). The CDR3 is 15 residues long. V was cut by 5 bases and J by 7 bases, with 18 bases left in between. In the original processing: The authors estimated nucleated cell counts from reference gene primer amplification. Only in-frame clones appear in the TCRdb table, and some are missing; sequencing was by immunoSEQ multiplex PCR. The V and J calls and clone size are taken from that table; D and trimming were inferred from the DNA. The table includes around 110,000 clones, 75% to 90% detected once. The sequence was collected from a man under 40 with acute or convalescent COVID-19. The sample taken for sequencing was peripheral blood. This chain links TRBV7-9 with TRBJ2-4; tentatively, D is TRBD2 (5 bases). The CDR3 region is CASSPSSGSSNIQYF. CDR3 bases: TGTGCCAGCAGCCCATCCTCGGGGTCGAGTAACATTCAGTACTTC.